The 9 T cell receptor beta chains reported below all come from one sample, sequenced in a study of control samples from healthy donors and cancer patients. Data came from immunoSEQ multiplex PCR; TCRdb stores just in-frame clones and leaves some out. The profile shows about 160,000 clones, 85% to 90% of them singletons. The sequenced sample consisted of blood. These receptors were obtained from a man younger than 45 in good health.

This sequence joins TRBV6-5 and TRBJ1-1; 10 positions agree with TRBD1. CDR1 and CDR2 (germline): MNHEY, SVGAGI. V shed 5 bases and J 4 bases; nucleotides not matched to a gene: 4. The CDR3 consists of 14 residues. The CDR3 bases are TGTGCCAGCAGTCTGACAGGGGGCTTCACTGAAGCTTTCTTT. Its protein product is CASSLTGGFTEAFF.

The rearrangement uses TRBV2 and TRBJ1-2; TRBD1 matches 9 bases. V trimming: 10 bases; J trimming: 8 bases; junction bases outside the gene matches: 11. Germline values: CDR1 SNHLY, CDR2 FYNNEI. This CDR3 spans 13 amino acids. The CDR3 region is CATAEDRGKGYTF. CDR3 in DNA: TGTGCCACGGCCGAAGACAGGGGGAAAGGCTACACCTTC.

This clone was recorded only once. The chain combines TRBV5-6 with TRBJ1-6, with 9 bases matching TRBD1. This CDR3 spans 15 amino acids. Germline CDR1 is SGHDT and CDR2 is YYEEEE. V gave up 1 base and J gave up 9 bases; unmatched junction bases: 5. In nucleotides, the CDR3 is TGTGCCAGCAGCTTGTTGGACAGGGGTGGTTCACCCCTCCACTTT. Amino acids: CASSLLDRGGSPLHF. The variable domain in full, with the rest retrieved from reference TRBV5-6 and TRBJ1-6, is DAGVTQSPTHLIKTRGQQVTLRCSPKSGHDTVSWYQQALGQGPQFIFQYYEEEERQRGNFPDRFSGHQFPNYSSELNVNALLLGDSALYLCASSLLDRGGSPLHFGNGTRLTVT.

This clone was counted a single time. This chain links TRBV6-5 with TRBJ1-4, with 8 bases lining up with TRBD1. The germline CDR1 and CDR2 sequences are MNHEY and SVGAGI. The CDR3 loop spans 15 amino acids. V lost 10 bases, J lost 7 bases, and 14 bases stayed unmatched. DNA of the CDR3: TGTGCCATCGGACAGGGTTATGTGGCGGGTGAAAAACTGTTTTTT. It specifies CAIGQGYVAGEKLFF.

The chain's CDR3 is CASSIVGNGANVLTF. The CDR3 region has the DNA TGTGCCAGTAGTATAGTGGGGAATGGGGCCAACGTCCTGACTTTC. The chain has TRBV19 and TRBJ2-6, with no clear D. Germline CDR1 and CDR2: LNHDA and SQIVND (reference sequence). Trimming stripped 1 base from V and 3 bases from J, with 7 bases between. The CDR3 runs 15 residues.

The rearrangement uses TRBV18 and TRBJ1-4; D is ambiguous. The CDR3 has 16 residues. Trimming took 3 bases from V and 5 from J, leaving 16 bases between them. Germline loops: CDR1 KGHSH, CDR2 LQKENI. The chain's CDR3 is CASSPLRRTGNEKLFF. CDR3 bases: TGTGCCAGCTCACCTCTAAGACGGACCGGGAATGAAAAACTGTTTTTT. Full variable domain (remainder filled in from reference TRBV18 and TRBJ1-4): NAGVMQNPRHLVRRRGQEARLRCSPMKGHSHVYWYRQLPEEGLKFMVYLQKENIIDESGMPKERFSAEFPKEGPSILRIQQVVRGDSAAYFCASSPLRRTGNEKLFFGSGTQLSVL.

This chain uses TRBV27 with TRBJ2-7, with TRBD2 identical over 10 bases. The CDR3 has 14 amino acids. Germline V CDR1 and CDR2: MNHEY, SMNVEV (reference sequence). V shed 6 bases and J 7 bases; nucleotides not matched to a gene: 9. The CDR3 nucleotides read TGTGCCAGCAGAAAGCGGGAGGGTGAGAGAGAGCAGTACTTC. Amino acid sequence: CASRKREGEREQYF.

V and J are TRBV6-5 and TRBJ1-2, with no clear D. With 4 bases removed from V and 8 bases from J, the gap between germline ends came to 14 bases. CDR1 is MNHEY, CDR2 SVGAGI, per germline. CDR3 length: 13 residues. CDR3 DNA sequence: TGTGCCAGCAGTTCCCCCGTTGTAGGAGGCTACACCTTC. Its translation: CASSSPVVGGYTF.

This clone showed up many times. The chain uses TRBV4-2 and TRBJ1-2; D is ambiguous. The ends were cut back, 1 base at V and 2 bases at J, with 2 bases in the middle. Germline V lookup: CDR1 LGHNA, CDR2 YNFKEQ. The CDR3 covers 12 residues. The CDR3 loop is CASSQANYGYTF. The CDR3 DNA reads TGTGCCAGCAGCCAAGCGAACTATGGCTACACCTTC.